This entry lists 27 T cell receptor beta chains sequenced from one sample in a study of blood T cell repertoires in COVID-19. Profiling relied on immunoSEQ multiplex PCR, and the TCRdb table lists in-frame clones only, not all of them. The sample records around 92,000 clones, under 85% being singletons. Material: peripheral blood. The receptors were sampled from a woman of 80 years or more with acute or convalescent COVID-19.

The chain uses TRBV7-6 and TRBJ1-3, with TRBD1 matching 9 bases. CDR3 size: 16 residues. J lost 2 bases, V lost 5 bases, and 7 bases had no gene match. The germline V gene encodes CDR1 SGHVS and CDR2 FNYEAQ. DNA of the CDR3: TGTGCCAGCAGCCCTAGCCGGACAGGGGCTGGAAACACCATATATTTT. It yields the protein CASSPSRTGAGNTIYF.

V usage is TRBV28 and J usage is TRBJ1-2; D gene uncertain. V lost 6 bases and J 1 base, leaving 9 bases between the germline ends. This CDR3 comprises 13 residues. Germline assignment: CDR1 MDHEN and CDR2 SYDVKM. The CDR3 region has the DNA TGTGCCAGCAGCCCGGAGCTTAACTATGGCTACACCTTC. This encodes CASSPELNYGYTF.

The chain links TRBV18 to TRBJ2-5; 8 bases are a match to TRBD2. The V gene's germline CDR1 is KGHSH and CDR2 LQKENI. This CDR3 region has 16 residues. Germline trimming cut 0 bases from V and 1 base from J; bases unmatched to any gene: 4. The CDR3 loop reads CASSPPTSGLQETQYF. The CDR3 coding sequence is TGTGCCAGCTCACCACCAACTAGCGGACTCCAAGAGACCCAGTACTTC.

The chain combines TRBV6-5 with TRBJ1-3, with TRBD1 identical over 8 bases. V was clipped by 4 bases and J by 2 bases; unmatched bases: 1. Germline CDR1 and CDR2: MNHEY and SVGAGI. This CDR3 comprises 14 residues. The CDR3 loop is CASSLDRAGNTIYF. The DNA for the CDR3 is TGTGCCAGCAGTTTGGACAGGGCTGGAAACACCATATATTTT.

This sequence joins TRBV7-2 and TRBJ2-7, with 10 bases identical to TRBD2. CDR1 and CDR2 from the germline V gene are SGHTA and FQGNSA. CDR3 size: 19 residues. V dropped 5 bases and J dropped 3; count of bases not matched to a gene: 19. CDR3 region: CASSRLTVPAGGPIYEQYF. In nucleotides, the CDR3 is TGTGCCAGCAGCCGTCTTACTGTCCCAGCGGGAGGGCCCATCTACGAGCAGTACTTC.

V and J are TRBV24-1 and TRBJ1-1; D unresolved. Germline V CDR1 and CDR2: KGHDR, SFDVKD. CDR3 length: 13 amino acids. Between the trimmed V and J ends, which lost 3 bases and 1 base, there was a span of 5 bases. The CDR3 reads CATSDEGNTEAFF. The CDR3 bases are TGTGCCACCAGTGATGAGGGGAACACTGAAGCTTTCTTT.

The CDR3 bases are TGTGCCAGCTCTATCCTCGGGGACACCGGGGAGCTGTTTTTT. It yields the protein CASSILGDTGELFF. The chain employs TRBV18 and TRBJ2-2; TRBD2 might be the D (5 bases). Trimming left V 6 bases short and J 3 bases short, with 11 bases between. The CDR3 totals 14 residues. Germline-derived CDR1 and CDR2 are KGHSH and LQKENI.

This clone is a singleton in its sample. The genes are TRBV19 and TRBJ1-5; tentative D call: TRBD1 (5 bases). Deletions cut 4 bases from V and 3 bases from J, with 16 bases between. The CDR3 spans 16 residues. Germline V CDR1 and CDR2: LNHDA, SQIVND (reference sequence). CDR3 region: CASSTPGEDHNQPQHF. The CDR3 DNA reads TGTGCCAGTAGTACTCCGGGGGAGGACCACAATCAGCCCCAGCATTTT.

V is TRBV4-1 and J is TRBJ2-3, with 14 bases identical to TRBD2. Germline V gene sequence: CDR1 MGHRA, CDR2 YSYEKL. V dropped 4 bases and J dropped 4; count of bases not matched to a gene: 4. The CDR3 contains 16 residues. The CDR3 DNA reads as TGCGCCAGCAGCCCGGGACTAGCGGGAGATGCAGATACGCAGTATTTT. Translating gives CASSPGLAGDADTQYF.

The chain links TRBV20-1 to TRBJ1-4; TRBD1 might be the D (6 bases). V was pared by 3 bases and J by 2 bases, with 10 bases between. Germline V gene sequence: CDR1 DFQATT, CDR2 SNEGSKA (reference sequence). This CDR3 spans 14 amino acids. As DNA, the CDR3 is TGCAGTGCTAGTCAGGGGCCGACTAATGAAAAACTGTTTTTT. This gives the protein CSASQGPTNEKLFF.

This clone was observed a few times. The CDR3 DNA follows: TGCGCCAGCAGCAGAACAGGGTCGGGCGAAAAACTGTTTTTT. Translated, it gives CASSRTGSGEKLFF. The chain couples TRBV5-1 to TRBJ1-4, with D possibly being TRBD1 (6 bases). This CDR3 spans 14 amino acids. Germline CDR1 and CDR2: SGHRS and YFSETQ. Trimming took off 4 bases at V and 8 bases at J, with 15 bases between the two ends. Full variable domain (remainder filled in from reference TRBV5-1 and TRBJ1-4): KAGVTQTPRYLIKTRGQQVTLSCSPISGHRSVSWYQQTPGQGLQFLFEYFSETQRNKGNFPGRFSGRQFSNSRSEMNVSTLELGDSALYLCASSRTGSGEKLFFGSGTQLSVL.

The rearrangement uses TRBV4-1 and TRBJ2-1, with 7 bases identical to TRBD2. CDR3 length equals 16 residues. Germline V lookup: CDR1 MGHRA, CDR2 YSYEKL. V shed 4 bases and J 0 bases; nucleotides not matched to a gene: 6. The CDR3 DNA follows: TGCGCCAGCAGCCCAAGCGGGGCCAGCTCCTACAATGAGCAGTTCTTC. It codes for CASSPSGASSYNEQFF.

The rearrangement links TRBV5-5 to TRBJ2-1; D is uncertain. Trimming took 3 bases from V and 4 from J, leaving 14 bases between them. Germline V gives CDR1 SGHKS, CDR2 YYEKEE (reference sequence). The CDR3 is made up of 15 amino acids. CDR3 sequence: CASSWAMAEYNEQFF. The CDR3 region has the DNA TGTGCCAGCAGCTGGGCCATGGCTGAGTACAATGAGCAGTTCTTC.

J is TRBJ1-5 and V is TRBV19; no reliable D call. This CDR3 comprises 14 residues. With 7 bases removed from V and 3 bases from J, the gap between germline ends came to 13 bases. Germline V gives CDR1 LNHDA, CDR2 SQIVND (reference sequence). CDR3 DNA sequence: TGTGCCAGTAAGCCCGCAGACAACAATCAGCCCCAGCATTTT. It codes for CASKPADNNQPQHF.

The chain links TRBV29-1 to TRBJ2-4, with unresolved D. The CDR3 length is 13 residues. With 1 base removed from V and 0 bases from J, the gap between germline ends came to 4 bases. CDR1 SQVTM and CDR2 ANQGSEA come from the germline V gene. The CDR3 bases are TGCAGCGTTGAAGCCGTAGCCAAAAACATTCAGTACTTC. Translation gives CSVEAVAKNIQYF.

In DNA, the CDR3 is TGTGCCAGCAGTCCCGGACTAGCGGGACGGACAGATACGCAGTATTTT. Translating gives CASSPGLAGRTDTQYF. The genes are TRBV27 and TRBJ2-3, with 12 bases identical to TRBD2. The J segment lost 3 bases and the V segment lost 5 bases, leaving 6 bases of the junction unmatched. The germline gives CDR1 MNHEY, CDR2 SMNVEV (reference sequence). CDR3 length: 16 amino acids.

The CDR3 reads CASSPQGGRSYEQYF. Written as DNA, the CDR3 is TGTGCCAGCAGCCCGCAAGGCGGGAGGTCCTACGAGCAGTACTTC. The rearrangement links TRBV7-2 to TRBJ2-7; 8 positions agree with TRBD2. The germline CDR1 and CDR2 sequences are SGHTA and FQGNSA. The CDR3 has 15 amino acids. After removal of 5 bases from V and 1 base from J, the junction contained 7 bases not matched to a gene.

This rearrangement joins TRBV12-3 or TRBV12-4 to TRBJ2-3; D is possibly TRBD1 (6 bases). The CDR3 runs 13 residues. The V end lost 5 bases, the J end lost 9 bases, and 15 bases lay between the germline ends. The CDR3 region has the DNA TGTGCCAGCAGTCTAACGTCCCAGGGGACGCAGTATTTT. It specifies CASSLTSQGTQYF.

This clone was counted a single time. The chain employs TRBV13 and TRBJ1-6; D ambiguous. The CDR3 loop spans 12 amino acids. Trimming pared 1 base from V and 13 bases from J, leaving 8 bases between. Germline CDR1 and CDR2: PRHDT and FYEKMQ (reference sequence). CDR3 nucleotides: TGTGCCAGCAGCTTAGCGAGGGCGCCCCTCCACTTT. Its protein product is CASSLARAPLHF. Filled out from reference TRBV13 and TRBJ1-6, the complete variable domain reads AAGVIQSPRHLIKEKRETATLKCYPIPRHDTVYWYQQGPGQDPQFLISFYEKMQSDKGSIPDRFSAQQFSDYHSELNMSSLELGDSALYFCASSLARAPLHFGNGTRLTVT.

This clone occurred once. This chain connects TRBV18 to TRBJ1-5; 9 positions agree with TRBD1. V shed 6 bases and J 4 bases; nucleotides not matched to a gene: 7. Germline lookup yields CDR1 KGHSH and CDR2 LQKENI. The CDR3 is made up of 15 amino acids. CDR3 bases: TGTGCCAGCTCTAGATTTGACAGGGGGAATCAGCCCCAGCATTTT. Translating it yields CASSRFDRGNQPQHF.

J is TRBJ2-7 and V is TRBV7-2; D may be TRBD2 (6 bases). The V end lost 1 base, the J end lost 2 bases, and 12 bases lay between the germline ends. The CDR3 has 15 amino acids. Germline V gives CDR1 SGHTA, CDR2 FQGNSA. CDR3 loop: CASSLDISGPYEQYF. DNA of the CDR3: TGTGCCAGCAGCTTAGATATTAGCGGTCCCTACGAGCAGTACTTC.

This clone showed up just once. The chain links TRBV28 to TRBJ2-3; 8 bases fit TRBD2. The CDR3 extends over 17 amino acids. J was trimmed by 3 bases and V by 1 base; bases with no gene match: 9. From germline, CDR1 is MDHEN and CDR2 SYDVKM. This chain's CDR3 is CASSLFTGGPLTDTQYF. The DNA of the CDR3 is TGTGCCAGCAGTTTATTTACGGGAGGGCCTTTGACAGATACGCAGTATTTT.

This clone occurred once. The chain combines TRBV18 with TRBJ2-7; TRBD1 matches at 9 bases. The CDR3 has 15 amino acids. Germline lookup yields CDR1 KGHSH and CDR2 LQKENI. Trimming at V came to 0 bases and at J to 6 bases, leaving 6 bases not matched to a gene. Written as DNA, the CDR3 is TGTGCCAGCTCACCACCCGGACAGGGGCCCAGCGAGCAGTACTTC. This translates into CASSPPGQGPSEQYF.

V usage is TRBV5-1 and J usage is TRBJ2-1, with TRBD2 matching 11 bases. V lost 4 bases and J lost 0; bases outside the gene matches: 3. This CDR3 comprises 16 residues. The germline CDR1 and CDR2 sequences are SGHRS and YFSETQ. Here the CDR3 DNA reads TGCGCCAGCAGCAGGGGACTAGCGGTCTCCTACAATGAGCAGTTCTTC. This sequence encodes CASSRGLAVSYNEQFF.

Only one count was recorded for this clone. This chain connects TRBV27 to TRBJ2-7; 7 bases match TRBD2. The ends lost 3 bases at V and 0 bases at J; junction bases unmatched: 5. CDR1 and CDR2 from the germline V gene are MNHEY and SMNVEV (reference sequence). CDR3 length: 15 amino acids. CDR3 nucleotides: TGTGCCAGCAGTTTTTTCGGGAGGAGCTCCTACGAGCAGTACTTC. This codes for CASSFFGRSSYEQYF.

This clone was seen a handful of times. The rearrangement joins TRBV5-1 to TRBJ2-3, with D perhaps TRBD2 (5 bases). The CDR3 is 16 residues long. V dropped 0 bases and J dropped 1 base, with 12 bases sitting between them. Germline V CDR1 and CDR2: SGHRS, YFSETQ. The CDR3 DNA is TGCGCCAGCAGCTTGGCTGGGGTTAGCGGCACAGATACGCAGTATTTT. Translated, it gives CASSLAGVSGTDTQYF. The whole variable domain, filled in from reference TRBV5-1 and TRBJ2-3, reads KAGVTQTPRYLIKTRGQQVTLSCSPISGHRSVSWYQQTPGQGLQFLFEYFSETQRNKGNFPGRFSGRQFSNSRSEMNVSTLELGDSALYLCASSLAGVSGTDTQYFGPGTRLTVL.

V gene TRBV10-1 combines with J gene TRBJ2-7, with a weak D call TRBD2 (5 bases). CDR1 is WNHNN, CDR2 SYGVQD, per germline (reference sequence). This CDR3 is 14 amino acids long. Trimming shortened V by 2 bases and J by 6 bases, and 14 bases separated the two germline ends. For the CDR3, the DNA is TGCGCCAGCAGTGAGGGGAACCCGGAGGCCGAGCAGTACTTC. Translating it yields CASSEGNPEAEQYF.